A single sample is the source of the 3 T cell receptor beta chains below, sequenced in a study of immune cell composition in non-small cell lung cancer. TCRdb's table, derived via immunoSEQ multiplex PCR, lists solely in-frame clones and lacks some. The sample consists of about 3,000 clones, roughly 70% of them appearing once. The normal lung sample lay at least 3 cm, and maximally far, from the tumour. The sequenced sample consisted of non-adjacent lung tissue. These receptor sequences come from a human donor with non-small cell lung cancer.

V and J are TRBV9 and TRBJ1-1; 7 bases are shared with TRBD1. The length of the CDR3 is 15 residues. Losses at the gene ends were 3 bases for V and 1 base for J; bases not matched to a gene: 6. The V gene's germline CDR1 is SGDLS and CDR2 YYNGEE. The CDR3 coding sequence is TGTGCCAGCAGCGCCTTACAGGGGCCGAACACTGAAGCTTTCTTT. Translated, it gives CASSALQGPNTEAFF.

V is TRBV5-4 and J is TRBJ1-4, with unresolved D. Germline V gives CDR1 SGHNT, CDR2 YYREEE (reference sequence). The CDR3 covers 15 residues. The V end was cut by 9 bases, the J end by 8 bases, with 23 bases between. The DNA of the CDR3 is TGTGCCACCAATTCTGGAGGATTGAGGGTAGAAAAACTGTTTTTT. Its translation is CATNSGGLRVEKLFF.

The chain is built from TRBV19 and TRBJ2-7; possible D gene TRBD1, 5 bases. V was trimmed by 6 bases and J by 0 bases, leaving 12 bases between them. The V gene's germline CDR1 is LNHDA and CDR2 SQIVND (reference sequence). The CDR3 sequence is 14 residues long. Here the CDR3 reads CASSVDTGSYEQYF. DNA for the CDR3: TGTGCCAGTAGCGTCGACACAGGCTCCTACGAGCAGTACTTC.